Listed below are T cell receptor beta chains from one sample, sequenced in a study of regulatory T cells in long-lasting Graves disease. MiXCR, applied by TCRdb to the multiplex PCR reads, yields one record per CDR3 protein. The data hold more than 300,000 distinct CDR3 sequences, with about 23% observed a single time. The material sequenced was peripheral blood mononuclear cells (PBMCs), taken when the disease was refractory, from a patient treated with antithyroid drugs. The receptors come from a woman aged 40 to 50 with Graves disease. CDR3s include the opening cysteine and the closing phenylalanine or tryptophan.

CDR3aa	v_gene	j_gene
CASGWTGELFF	TRBV5-1	TRBJ2-2
CASSFDHTGELFF	TRBV7-9	TRBJ2-2
CASSHELAGVEQYF	TRBV7-8	TRBJ2-7
CASRLSGSYEQYF	TRBV6-1	TRBJ2-7
CASSFGEETQYF	TRBV28	TRBJ2-5
CASSLKGQGHQPQHF	TRBV28	TRBJ1-5
CSAGDTTYEQYF	TRBV20-1	TRBJ2-7
CASMRGLHSGANVLTF	TRBV6-1	TRBJ2-6
CASSSTGISTYEQYF	TRBV12-3/TRBV12-4	TRBJ2-7
CASSSLKREGNNEQFF	TRBV28	TRBJ2-1
CAITPSSGTEAFF	TRBV10-3	TRBJ1-1
CAISGGEGETQYF	TRBV10-3	TRBJ2-5
CASKMGRGNTEAFF	TRBV27	TRBJ1-1
CASSTNARVVGNEQFF	TRBV28	TRBJ2-1
CASTDRLHTEAFF	TRBV6-1	TRBJ1-1
CASSQGQVSPYEQYF	TRBV5-1	TRBJ2-7
CASRETVSNQPQHF	TRBV6-1	TRBJ1-5
CASSLEGNSNQPQHF	TRBV5-1	TRBJ1-5
CASRGLQETQYF	TRBV27	TRBJ2-5
CSAGLRGYTGELFF	TRBV20-1	TRBJ2-2
CATSVRGLLAGELFF	TRBV15	TRBJ2-2
CASSSGRGRNSPLHF	TRBV7-3	TRBJ1-6
CSARVQSSYNSPLHF	TRBV20-1	TRBJ1-6
CASTFDGTPQETQYF	TRBV2	TRBJ2-5
CASNRQGGNTGAFF	TRBV7-2	TRBJ1-1
CASSRTGRLHNSPLHF	TRBV19	TRBJ1-6
CASSLATDQPQHF	TRBV7-9	TRBJ1-5
CASSYSAYNQLQHF	TRBV6-6	TRBJ1-5
CASSLLLGQGDQPQHF	TRBV7-8	TRBJ1-5
CASSFSSRGGRSREKLFF	TRBV28	TRBJ1-4
CATSRLAGGYYEQYF	TRBV15	TRBJ2-7
CASSQFSWRVKTDTQYF	TRBV28	TRBJ2-3
CASSRDHTEAFF	TRBV7-9	TRBJ1-1
CASIPGRVQETQYF	TRBV2	TRBJ2-5
CASSTPGLDYEQYF	TRBV19	TRBJ2-7
CASSPPNERLHYEQYF	TRBV6-1	TRBJ2-7
CASSLGVGYEQYF	TRBV11-2	TRBJ2-7
CASSLPTESNFNEKLFF	TRBV5-1	TRBJ1-4
CASSFPRYNEQFF	TRBV11-1	.
CSVGSGSGNEQFF	TRBV29-1	TRBJ2-1
CASSFSGANVLTF	TRBV28	TRBJ2-6
CASSRGRGDCGAFF	TRBV28	TRBJ1-1
CASSEGRSPLHF	TRBV4-1	TRBJ1-6
CASSSPGGNYGYTF	TRBV13	TRBJ1-2
CASSRDAGQPQHF	TRBV6-1	TRBJ1-5
CASSPPPMGSTEAFF	TRBV28	TRBJ1-1
CASSVVSANTEAFF	TRBV9	TRBJ1-1
CASSKEGHTNTEAFF	TRBV7-9	TRBJ1-1
CASSGSGSTYEQYF	TRBV6-1	TRBJ2-7